The entry below gives a single T cell receptor (beta chain) sequence along with its context. Repertoires were generated with immunoSEQ multiplex PCR, while TCRdb's copy carries only in-frame clones and drops some. The repertoire consists of approximately 290,000 clones, with 80% to 90% occurring once and the leading ten covering roughly 0.8%. This sample was taken from a study of blood T cell repertoires in COVID-19. Germline loops: CDR1 MDHEN, CDR2 SYDVKM. The length of the CDR3 is 13 residues. The V and J ends lost 8 bases and 1 base respectively, with 9 bases between them. The sequenced sample consisted of peripheral blood. The V gene is TRBV28, the J gene TRBJ1-5, with D maybe TRBD1 (5 bases). This clonotype originated in a man younger than 45 with acute or convalescent COVID-19. The CDR3 nucleotides read TGTGCCAGCGGGCGGGACAGCAATCAGCCCCAGCATTTT. It yields the protein CASGRDSNQPQHF.